This T cell receptor (beta chain) was sequenced during a study of blood T cell repertoires in COVID-19 (dated by TCRdb to 2020 to 2021). Some background on the complete study: Samples from collaborators originated in the United States, Italy and Spain and spanned both the acute and convalescent phases of COVID-19. Sample metadata almost always included a de-identified subject ID, COVID-19 status, age in years and sex. Where available, HLA class I and class II types were obtained from metadata supplied by the sample provider rather than from assay-based typing. The prospective study material was composed of cDNA or gDNA derived from T cells, B-cell-depleted T cells, or PBMCs. A freely available public database, intended as a resource for researchers studying the immune response to SARS-CoV-2, is where the repertoires were released. The samples were drawn from two sources: the first 160 participants of the ongoing ImmuneRACE study, and over 950 subjects contributed by 6 global collaborators. The dataset comprised deeply sampled blood TCRbeta repertoires from subjects exposed to, actively infected with, or recovered from COVID-19.

Results the study describes overall, beyond this receptor: The amount of clinical and demographic metadata varied by source and participant and was provided uncurated.

TCRbeta CDR3 regions were amplified from genomic DNA using the immunoSEQ Assay, a bias-controlled multiplex PCR. The authors processed their data as follows. The number of nucleated cells in each sample was estimated by amplification of reference gene primers within the assay. Sequence reads were collapsed and filtered to measure the absolute abundance of every unique TCRbeta CDR3 rearrangement. For each sample, productive Simpson clonality was calculated as the square root of Simpson's diversity index over productive rearrangements. The clones in this table, taken by TCRdb from immuneACCESS, are in-frame only. Not every clone is retained; where verified, under half of the shortfall comes from an unresolved V gene, and the cause of the rest is unknown. That table furnishes V, J and clone size, whereas the DNA furnished D and trimming. The sample contains over 85,000 clones, approximately 81% of them found a single time. The ten largest clonotypes hold 38% of the sample.

There are 13 amino acids in the CDR3, from cysteine to phenylalanine inclusive. Only the CDR3 region is kept as DNA, spanning 39 bases read in frame from base 1. CDR1 is given as MRHNA and CDR2 as SNTAGT, both from the germline V gene. V and J lose 3 bases and 5 bases, and a span of 10 bases separates them. Concerning this clone itself: Its cognate antigen has yet to be identified. Base qualities are not provided; no much larger clone lies one nucleotide away.

Collaborating institutions collected whole blood in K2EDTA tubes following their own protocols. For TCRbeta analysis, collaborators shipped samples in one of three forms: frozen whole blood, isolated PBMCs, or DNA extracted from either of those sample types. Sequenced sample: peripheral blood. The chain couples TRBV6-4 to TRBJ1-1; confidence is insufficient to name the D gene. This receptor was identified in a man of 80 years or more with acute or convalescent COVID-19. CDR3 region: CASSEELSTEAFF. In nucleotide form, the sequence is TGTGCCAGCAGTGAAGAGTTGTCGACTGAAGCTTTCTTT.